Ten or more counts support the clone carrying this T cell receptor (beta chain). Its antigen is unknown. The sample originates from a study of Graves' ophthalmopathy and Graves' hyperthyroidism. On the study more broadly: Stable hyperthyroid donors showed no ophthalmopathy during 18 months follow-up.

Beta-chain TCR CDR3 regions were amplified from RNA transcripts. A first-round RT-PCR used HTBI primers, followed by a second-round multiplex PCR. Each CDR3 protein gets one entry after TCRdb re-called the multiplex PCR reads with MiXCR. The sample lists 500,000 to 600,000 distinct CDR3 sequences, 39% occurring once. The CDR3 spans 15 residues. Per the germline V gene, CDR1 is SGHTA and CDR2 is FQGNSA. V was pared by 7 bases and J by 5 bases, with 15 bases between. Regarding the study as a whole: The model's ophthalmopathy progression predictions had more than 55% sensitivity and roughly 72% specificity.

The source material was peripheral blood or thyroid tissue (not recorded which). The chain couples TRBV7-2 to TRBJ1-6; D ambiguous. The sequence was obtained from an adult man with Graves' hyperthyroidism. CDR3 DNA sequence: TGTGCCAGCACCCCCACTCCGGGGAATAATTCACCCCTCCACTTT. Translation gives CASTPTPGNNSPLHF.